Below, 17 T cell receptor beta chains from the same sample are listed, as sequenced in a study of cytomegalovirus exposure and HLA in healthy donors. PCR was performed using 60 Vbeta and 13 Jbeta primers. Data came from immunoSEQ multiplex PCR; TCRdb stores just in-frame clones and leaves some out. The table has over 200,000 clones, 77% seen once. Sequencing was done on a sample of PBMCs. These receptors all come from a woman between 55 and 75 years old in good health and CMV-seropositive.

The chain is built from TRBV5-1 and TRBJ1-2, with 7 nucleotides matching TRBD1. Trimming took 4 bases from V and 4 from J; bases not matched to a gene: 7. Germline-derived CDR1 and CDR2 are SGHRS and YFSETQ. The CDR3 totals 14 residues. The CDR3 loop reads CASSPGTAIYGYTF. CDR3 in DNA: TGCGCCAGCAGCCCGGGGACAGCGATCTATGGCTACACCTTC.

This clone was seen a handful of times. V is TRBV5-1 and J is TRBJ2-5; possible D gene TRBD2, 7 bases. Germline CDR1 and CDR2: SGHRS and YFSETQ. V was cut by 6 bases and J by 1 base, with 16 bases left in between. The CDR3 contains 15 residues. This CDR3 is CASTRGAGPQETQYF. CDR3 nucleotide sequence: TGCGCCAGCACCCGGGGGGCGGGGCCCCAAGAGACCCAGTACTTC.

The genes are TRBV6-6 and TRBJ1-4, with TRBD1 matching 11 bases. CDR3 length: 14 residues. Germline V lookup: CDR1 MNHNY, CDR2 SVGAGI (reference sequence). The junction had 4 bases not matched to a gene; V was cut back by 8 bases and J by 5 bases. CDR3 region: CASRDRGLNEKLFF. The DNA for the CDR3 is TGTGCCAGCCGGGACAGGGGGTTGAATGAAAAACTGTTTTTT.

The chain combines TRBV7-8 with TRBJ2-5, with 7 bases aligning to TRBD1. This CDR3 is 15 amino acids long. The germline V gene encodes CDR1 SGHVS and CDR2 FQNEAQ. The ends lost 3 bases at V and 5 bases at J; junction bases unmatched: 9. The CDR3 protein is CASSFRQGRWETQYF. The DNA for the CDR3 is TGTGCCAGCAGCTTTAGACAGGGACGTTGGGAGACCCAGTACTTC.

This clone has just a few counts. This chain connects TRBV18 to TRBJ2-3; 10 bases fit TRBD2. Germline V gene data show CDR1 as KGHSH and CDR2 as LQKENI. The CDR3 consists of 16 residues. V trimming: 4 bases; J trimming: 3 bases; junction bases outside the gene matches: 7. The CDR3 loop reads CASSLTTSGRTDTQYF. The DNA of the CDR3 is TGTGCCAGCTCACTGACGACTAGCGGGCGAACAGATACGCAGTATTTT. Drawing the rest from reference TRBV18 and TRBJ2-3, the complete variable domain is NAGVMQNPRHLVRRRGQEARLRCSPMKGHSHVYWYRQLPEEGLKFMVYLQKENIIDESGMPKERFSAEFPKEGPSILRIQQVVRGDSAAYFCASSLTTSGRTDTQYFGPGTRLTVL.

This clone was counted only a few times. V is TRBV5-1 and J is TRBJ2-2, with a weak D call TRBD2 (7 bases). This CDR3 comprises 14 residues. The germline gives CDR1 SGHRS, CDR2 YFSETQ. Between the trimmed V and J ends, which lost 4 bases and 4 bases, there was a span of 11 bases. CDR3 in DNA: TGCGCCAGCAGCGGCGGGGGCGCCACCGGGGAGCTGTTTTTT. Translated, it gives CASSGGGATGELFF.

This chain connects TRBV4-2 to TRBJ2-2, with 9 bases aligning to TRBD1. The junction had 14 bases not matched to a gene; V was cut back by 4 bases and J by 5 bases. The CDR3 loop spans 18 amino acids. Germline V lookup: CDR1 LGHNA, CDR2 YNFKEQ. This CDR3 reads CASSPLDRGRLNTGELFF. CDR3 in DNA: TGTGCCAGCAGCCCACTCGACAGGGGGAGGCTAAATACCGGGGAGCTGTTTTTT.

This chain joins TRBV11-3 and TRBJ2-1, with D possibly TRBD1 on 5 matching bases. The CDR3 is 15 amino acids. CDR1 is SGHNT and CDR2 is YENEEA in the germline V gene. Trimming pared 2 bases from V and 7 bases from J, leaving 15 bases between. In DNA, the CDR3 is TGTGCCAGCAGCTTAAGGGGATCCTTGGGAAATGAGCAGTTCTTC. Its translation: CASSLRGSLGNEQFF.

The chain has TRBV5-8 and TRBJ2-7, with 7 positions matching TRBD1. This CDR3 is 14 amino acids long. The J segment lost 3 bases and the V segment lost 0 bases, leaving 3 bases of the junction unmatched. Germline V gene lookup returns CDR1 SGHTS and CDR2 YDEGEE. Here the CDR3 reads CASSLGQGYYEQYF. CDR3 in DNA: TGTGCCAGCAGCTTGGGACAGGGCTACTACGAGCAGTACTTC.

This clone was found a few times. V usage is TRBV27 and J usage is TRBJ1-4, with 11 bases matching TRBD1. The J segment lost 3 bases and the V segment lost 5 bases, leaving 11 bases of the junction unmatched. CDR1 and CDR2 (germline): MNHEY, SMNVEV (reference sequence). The CDR3 totals 18 residues. The CDR3 region has the DNA TGTGCCAGCAGTCTCCTAGGAGGACAGGGGGCGGCTAATGAAAAACTGTTTTTT. Its translation: CASSLLGGQGAANEKLFF.

This chain links TRBV7-9 with TRBJ1-1, with 8 bases aligning to TRBD1. CDR3 length: 14 amino acids. Germline lookup yields CDR1 SEHNR and CDR2 FQNEAQ (reference sequence). V trimming: 1 base; J trimming: 4 bases; junction bases outside the gene matches: 2. The CDR3 bases are TGTGCCAGCAGCTTAGGACAGGGGAGCACTGAAGCTTTCTTT. Its protein product is CASSLGQGSTEAFF.

The rearrangement uses TRBV5-1 and TRBJ2-5; TRBD2 matches 11 bases. Germline CDR1 is SGHRS and CDR2 is YFSETQ. With 0 bases clipped from V and 0 bases from J, the junction kept 4 bases outside the gene matches. The CDR3 length is 17 residues. The CDR3, as DNA: TGCGCCAGCAGCTTGGGTCTAGCGGGGGGTAACCAAGAGACCCAGTACTTC. Translating it yields CASSLGLAGGNQETQYF. The full variable domain, in which reference TRBV5-1 and TRBJ2-5 provide the parts outside the CDR3, is KAGVTQTPRYLIKTRGQQVTLSCSPISGHRSVSWYQQTPGQGLQFLFEYFSETQRNKGNFPGRFSGRQFSNSRSEMNVSTLELGDSALYLCASSLGLAGGNQETQYFGPGTRLLVL.

Of note for this clone: This specimen includes other DNA sequences encoding the same CDR3. The rearrangement joins TRBV28 to TRBJ1-5, with 8 bases fitting TRBD1. The trim removed 6 bases at V and 5 bases at J, leaving 6 bases unmatched. The CDR3 has 14 amino acids. Germline-derived CDR1 and CDR2 are MDHEN and SYDVKM. The CDR3 region has the DNA TGTGCCAGCAGCCCCGGACAGGGCGATCAGCCCCAGCATTTT. Its translation is CASSPGQGDQPQHF.

V is TRBV10-1 and J is TRBJ2-7; 12 bases map to TRBD1. The germline gives CDR1 WNHNN, CDR2 SYGVQD (reference sequence). The CDR3 totals 14 residues. V shed 6 bases and J 6 bases; nucleotides not matched to a gene: 6. The CDR3 protein is CASSPGQGAAEQYF. Written as DNA, the CDR3 is TGCGCCAGCAGCCCGGGACAGGGGGCAGCCGAGCAGTACTTC.

The chain is built from TRBV27 and TRBJ1-4, with 8 nucleotides matching TRBD1. This CDR3 region has 14 residues. The junction had 4 bases not matched to a gene; V was cut back by 6 bases and J by 4 bases. CDR1 is MNHEY and CDR2 is SMNVEV in the germline V gene (reference sequence). The CDR3 region is CASSQGQGNEKLFF. In nucleotides, the CDR3 is TGTGCCAGCAGCCAAGGACAGGGTAATGAAAAACTGTTTTTT.

On this clone: This specimen includes other DNA sequences encoding the same CDR3. This chain joins TRBV28 and TRBJ2-7; D is undetermined. CDR1 MDHEN and CDR2 SYDVKM come from the germline V gene. V gave up 3 bases and J gave up 4 bases, with 7 bases separating them. CDR3 length: 12 amino acids. DNA of the CDR3: TGTGCCAGCAGTTTCCAAAATTACGAGCAGTACTTC. Protein product: CASSFQNYEQYF.

The V gene is TRBV5-1, the J gene TRBJ2-1, with unresolved D. CDR3 size: 14 residues. Germline loops: CDR1 SGHRS, CDR2 YFSETQ. Trimming took 0 bases from V and 2 from J, leaving 6 bases between them. Here the CDR3 DNA reads TGCGCCAGCAGCTTGGAAGGAGCCTACAATGAGCAGTTCTTC. Its translation: CASSLEGAYNEQFF.